The subject of this entry is one T cell receptor (beta chain). One end of the junction is discordant with germline, which a read error may explain. The sample comes from a study of glioma-infiltrating T cells. CDR3 length: 15 residues. Germline V gene data show CDR1 as MDHEN and CDR2 as SYDVKM. The iRepertoire nested amplicon-rescue multiplex PCR amplified TCR alpha and beta CDR3s from RNA. Tissue mRNA or PBMC total RNA, roughly 100-400 ng, went into one-step reverse transcription and amplification. TCRdb itself ran the multiplex PCR reads through MiXCR, one entry per CDR3 protein. The sample includes roughly 42,000 distinct CDR3 sequences, under 25% of them seen just once.

Sample: glioma tissue, nonneoplastic brain tissue, or PBMCs (not recorded which). The J gene is TRBJ1-6, the V gene TRBV28, with 7 bases lining up with TRBD1. The TCR sequence derives from a human donor with low-grade glioma or glioblastoma, undergoing nonglioma brain surgery, or in good health (not recorded which). CDR3 DNA: TGTGTCAGCAGTCCCGGGGACAGCGACAGGTCACCCCTCCACTTT. As protein: CVSSPGDSDRSPLHF.